The 17 T cell receptor beta chains below come from one sample, sequenced in a study of T cells in Graves' hyperthyroidism and ophthalmopathy. RNA transcripts yielded amplified TCR beta CDR3 regions. HTBI primers drove first-round RT-PCR of the TCR CDR3. Each CDR3 protein is one row after TCRdb ran MiXCR on the multiplex PCR reads. The sample shows nearly 750,000 distinct CDR3 sequences, 35% of them seen only once. The material sequenced was blood. These receptors were collected from a woman aged 40 to 49 with Graves' hyperthyroidism.

The rearrangement joins TRBV10-2 to TRBJ1-4; 11 nucleotides align to TRBD1. Germline CDR1 WSHSY, CDR2 SAAADI. This CDR3 has 16 residues. With 3 bases clipped from V and 7 bases from J, the junction kept 7 bases outside the gene matches. The CDR3 DNA is TGCGCCAGCAGTGACTACGGACAGGGGGCTCGTGAAAAACTGTTTTTT. This sequence encodes CASSDYGQGAREKLFF.

The sample holds a few counts of this clonotype. The rearrangement links TRBV20-1 to TRBJ2-6; TRBD1 matches at 8 bases. The CDR3 is 16 residues long. V dropped 3 bases and J dropped 0; count of bases not matched to a gene: 4. The V gene's germline CDR1 is DFQATT and CDR2 SNEGSKA (reference sequence). The CDR3, as DNA: TGCAGTGCTAGCACAGGGGGTTACTCTGGGGCCAACGTCCTGACTTTC. It specifies CSASTGGYSGANVLTF.

There are a few counts of this clonotype. The rearrangement links TRBV7-2 to TRBJ2-7, with D uncertain. Germline lookup yields CDR1 SGHTA and CDR2 FQGNSA. The CDR3 spans 12 residues. V dropped 5 bases and J dropped 4 bases, with 9 bases sitting between them. The CDR3 DNA reads as TGTGCCAGCAGCGGAGATATGTACGAGCAGTACTTC. It yields the protein CASSGDMYEQYF.

The chain carries TRBV6-6 and TRBJ1-1, with a tentative D call TRBD1 (6 bases). The CDR3 spans 11 residues. V shed 5 bases and J shed 7 bases, with 8 bases lying between them. Germline CDR1 and CDR2: MNHNY and SVGAGI (reference sequence). The CDR3 region has the DNA TGTGCCAGCAGTCACAGGGTTGAAGCTTTCTTT. It specifies CASSHRVEAFF.

As regards this clonotype: A read error may produce the germline difference seen at one junction end. This chain uses TRBV5-1 with TRBJ1-1; 7 nucleotides line up with TRBD1. Germline V gives CDR1 SGHRS, CDR2 YFSETQ. The CDR3 runs to 13 residues. For the CDR3, the DNA is TGCGCCAGCAGCTCACAGGGGAACACTGAAGCTTCCTTT. It codes for CASSSQGNTEASF.

The CDR3 coding sequence is TGTGCCACCAGCAGTGAGTCAGGACAGGGGTACGAGCAGTACTTC. Encoded protein: CATSSESGQGYEQYF. The rearrangement joins TRBV15 to TRBJ2-7; 9 bases are shared with TRBD1. The length of the CDR3 is 15 residues. Trimming took 3 bases from V and 4 from J; bases not matched to a gene: 7. CDR1 and CDR2 (germline): LNHNV, YYDKDF (reference sequence).

In its sample, this clonotype was seen many times. The chain couples TRBV5-6 to TRBJ1-1; no clear D. The V gene's germline CDR1 is SGHDT and CDR2 YYEEEE. V was trimmed by 9 bases and J by 8 bases, leaving 17 bases between them. The CDR3 is 12 amino acids. CDR3 DNA sequence: TGTGCCACAGAGTCAGGCACATCCGAAGCTTTCTTT. This translates into CATESGTSEAFF.

This clonotype was observed at least ten times. The chain is built from TRBV7-9 and TRBJ1-1; perhaps TRBD1 as D (6 bases). This CDR3 region has 13 residues. Germline assignment: CDR1 SEHNR and CDR2 FQNEAQ (reference sequence). Trimming stripped 4 bases from V and 5 bases from J, with 11 bases between. The DNA of the CDR3 is TGTGCCAGCAGCTCAGAAGGGGGTACTGAAGCTTTCTTT. It encodes CASSSEGGTEAFF.

This clonotype was detected a few times. Compared with germline, one end of the junction differs, possibly owing to a read error. V and J are TRBV7-9 and TRBJ1-6; TRBD1 matches at 8 bases. Looked up from germline, CDR1 is SEHNR and CDR2 is FQNEAQ (reference sequence). The CDR3 is 16 residues long. DNA of the CDR3: TGCGCCAGCAGCCAACGTTCAGGGGGCTCAAATTCACCCCTCCACTTT. This codes for CASSQRSGGSNSPLHF.

This clonotype was seen many times. The V gene is TRBV6-5, the J gene TRBJ1-2; D is unresolved. Trimming removed 10 bases at V and 5 bases at J, with 11 bases between. CDR1 and CDR2 from the germline V gene are MNHEY and SVGAGI. This CDR3 spans 11 amino acids. CDR3 bases: TGTGCCACCTGGGCCTCATATGGCTACACCTTC. Amino acids: CATWASYGYTF.

This clonotype was detected only a few times. The chain employs TRBV3-1 and TRBJ1-2, with D tentatively TRBD1 (5 bases). The CDR3 spans 12 residues. With 0 bases removed from V and 14 bases from J, the gap between germline ends came to 13 bases. Germline assignment: CDR1 LGHDT and CDR2 YNNKEL (reference sequence). The CDR3 nucleotides read TGTGCCAGCAGCCAAGATTCGGCAGGGTTAACCTTC. Its translation is CASSQDSAGLTF.

The V gene is TRBV29-1, the J gene TRBJ2-5, with 8 bases lining up with TRBD2. Germline-derived CDR1 and CDR2 are SQVTM and ANQGSEA. The V gene end was trimmed by 3 bases and the J gene end by 7 bases; junction bases not matched to a gene: 10. CDR3 size: 14 residues. The CDR3 loop is CSVDDGGGSGTQYF. The CDR3 nucleotides are TGCAGCGTTGACGACGGGGGGGGCAGCGGGACCCAGTACTTC.

In its sample, this clonotype was seen many times. The rearrangement uses TRBV7-9 and TRBJ2-5; perhaps D is TRBD1 or TRBD2 (5 bases each). V lost 1 base and J lost 5, with 14 bases in between. Germline CDR1 is SEHNR and CDR2 is FQNEAQ (reference sequence). This CDR3 is built from 15 residues. Here the CDR3 DNA reads TGTGCCAGCAGCTTAGTCTCAGGGTCGGGGGAGACCCAGTACTTC. Its translation is CASSLVSGSGETQYF. The full variable domain, rest sourced from reference TRBV7-9 and TRBJ2-5, is DTGVSQNPRHKITKRGQNVTFRCDPISEHNRLYWYRQTLGQGPEFLTYFQNEAQLEKSRLLSDRFSAERPKGSFSTLEIQRTEQGDSAMYLCASSLVSGSGETQYFGPGTRLLVL.

This chain joins TRBV4-3 and TRBJ1-1; D not certain. Between the trimmed V and J ends, which lost 0 bases and 4 bases, there was a span of 9 bases. The CDR3 has 14 residues. The germline CDR1 and CDR2 sequences are LGHNA and YSLEER. CDR3 nucleotide sequence: TGCGCCAGCAGCCAAGATTTAGGACGCACTGAAGCTTTCTTT. It is translated as CASSQDLGRTEAFF.

This clonotype was counted at least ten times. The chain uses TRBV25-1 and TRBJ1-1, with TRBD1 as a possible D gene (5 bases). V lost 1 base, J lost 7 bases, and 10 bases lay in between. The CDR3 totals 13 residues. Germline V gives CDR1 MGHDK, CDR2 SYGVNS. In DNA, the CDR3 is TGTGCCAGCAGTGAATGGGACGGCCATGAAGCTTTCTTT. Amino acid sequence: CASSEWDGHEAFF.

This clonotype was observed many times. This chain uses TRBV29-1 with TRBJ1-5; D unclear. V lost 3 bases to trimming and J lost 4 bases, with 16 bases between them. The CDR3 totals 15 residues. The germline gives CDR1 SQVTM, CDR2 ANQGSEA. CDR3 sequence: CSVDFLGRRNQPQHF. DNA for the CDR3: TGCAGCGTTGACTTTTTGGGCAGAAGAAATCAGCCCCAGCATTTT.

The genes are TRBV24-1 and TRBJ2-3; possibly TRBD2 for D (6 bases). Trimming stripped 7 bases from V and 0 bases from J, with 13 bases between. Germline CDR1 KGHDR, CDR2 SFDVKD. The CDR3 consists of 15 residues. CDR3 sequence: CATRKSGTSTDTQYF. The DNA for the CDR3 is TGTGCCACCAGAAAGTCCGGGACTAGCACAGATACGCAGTATTTT.